This TCR beta chain was identified in a study of cytomegalovirus exposure and HLA in healthy donors. The germline gives CDR1 LGHNA, CDR2 YSLEER. This CDR3 is 15 amino acids long. The germline V and J ends were trimmed by 0 bases and 6 bases, with 14 bases remaining between them. TCRdb keeps only in-frame clones here, not all; method: immunoSEQ multiplex PCR. This table has roughly 120,000 clones, 89% appearing once. The sample consisted of PBMCs. V usage is TRBV4-3 and J usage is TRBJ2-5; weak D call: TRBD1 (7 bases). This TCR derives from a woman between 18 and 29 years old in good health and CMV-seronegative. The CDR3 here is CASSQDRRGAQTQYF. Written as DNA, the CDR3 is TGCGCCAGCAGCCAAGATCGCAGGGGGGCGCAGACCCAGTACTTC.